Following are 26 T cell receptor beta chains from one sample sequenced in a study of T cells in Graves' hyperthyroidism and ophthalmopathy. Amplified TCR beta CDR3 regions came from RNA transcripts. In the first-round RT-PCR of the TCR CDR3, the HTBI primer set was used. TCRdb re-analysed the multiplex PCR reads in MiXCR, keeping a single row per CDR3 protein. Of roughly 510,000 distinct CDR3 sequences listed, 46% were seen once; the top ten hold about two fifths. The source material was peripheral blood or thyroid tissue (not recorded which). These receptors came from an adult woman with Graves' disease, either hyperthyroidism or ophthalmopathy (not recorded which).

The chain links TRBV6-5 to TRBJ1-1, with D possibly TRBD1 on 5 matching bases. V lost 5 bases and J 6 bases, leaving 10 bases between the germline ends. This CDR3 is 12 amino acids long. CDR1 is MNHEY, CDR2 SVGAGI, per germline. In DNA, the CDR3 is TGTGCCAGCAGTCCGGGACGGCCTGAAGCTTTCTTT. Encoded protein: CASSPGRPEAFF.

With respect to this clonotype: An end of the junction differs from the germline gene, which may be a read error. This chain uses TRBV2 with TRBJ2-7, with D possibly matching TRBD2 (5 bases). CDR1 is SNHLY, CDR2 FYNNEI, per germline. The CDR3 consists of 14 residues. CDR3 DNA sequence: TGTGCCAGCAGACTCGGGCCACTAACCGGGGAGCTGTACTTC. Its translation is CASRLGPLTGELYF.

The chain couples TRBV20-1 to TRBJ1-2, with D unresolved. This CDR3 spans 10 amino acids. With 5 bases removed from V and 8 bases from J, the gap between germline ends came to 9 bases. Germline CDR1 reads DFQATT; CDR2 reads SNEGSKA (reference sequence). The CDR3 coding sequence is TGCAGTGCTGGGAGTCTCGGCTACACCTTC. Its translation: CSAGSLGYTF.

Turning to this clonotype: In this CDR3 the conserved last residue, phenylalanine or tryptophan, is missing, so a read error is likely. The DNA is left out, because the CDR3 cannot be placed on it with certainty; the CDR3 is given as TCRdb lists it. This chain joins TRBV14 and TRBJ1-6; the table's D call TRBD1 went unverified against the DNA. The CDR3 extends over 10 residues, inclusive of both ends. Germline lookup yields CDR1 SGHDN and CDR2 FVKESK. The CDR3 region is CASSQTGSPY.

The rearrangement uses TRBV11-2 and TRBJ1-2, with TRBD1 matching 9 bases. Germline CDR1 is SGHAT and CDR2 is FQNNGV. This CDR3 has 14 amino acids. Trimming removed 5 bases from V and 2 bases from J; junction bases left unmatched: 3. The CDR3 reads CASSLDRGNYGYTF. Here the CDR3 DNA reads TGTGCCAGCAGCCTCGACAGGGGGAACTATGGCTACACCTTC.

This clonotype was counted at least ten times. This sequence joins TRBV5-1 and TRBJ2-5; D possibly corresponds to TRBD1 (5 bases). This CDR3 is built from 15 residues. Trimming shortened V by 1 base and J by 5 bases, and 15 bases separated the two germline ends. The germline gives CDR1 SGHRS, CDR2 YFSETQ. The CDR3 loop is CASSLTDTAGETQYF. The CDR3 bases are TGCGCCAGCAGCTTGACGGATACGGCAGGGGAGACCCAGTACTTC. Variable domain in full (rest from reference TRBV5-1 and TRBJ2-5): KAGVTQTPRYLIKTRGQQVTLSCSPISGHRSVSWYQQTPGQGLQFLFEYFSETQRNKGNFPGRFSGRQFSNSRSEMNVSTLELGDSALYLCASSLTDTAGETQYFGPGTRLLVL.

This clonotype was recorded at least ten times. The chain uses TRBV11-2 and TRBJ1-1, with D perhaps matching TRBD1 (5 bases). Germline-derived CDR1 and CDR2 are SGHAT and FQNNGV. This CDR3 contains 15 residues. V lost 2 bases to trimming and J lost 3 bases, with 13 bases between them. The CDR3 region is CASSLLSGGDTEAFF. CDR3 DNA: TGTGCCAGCAGCTTATTATCGGGGGGGGACACTGAAGCTTTCTTT.

This clonotype was counted many times. J is TRBJ1-4 and V is TRBV5-8; 8 bases align to TRBD1. The CDR3 is 15 amino acids. CDR1 is SGHTS and CDR2 is YDEGEE in the germline V gene. V dropped 6 bases and J dropped 5; count of bases not matched to a gene: 9. This CDR3 reads CASTNRGTINEKLFF. The CDR3 DNA sequence: TGTGCCAGCACAAACAGGGGGACTATCAATGAAAAACTGTTTTTT. The complete variable domain, with remaining parts taken from reference TRBV5-8 and TRBJ1-4, reads EAGVTQSPTHLIKTRGQQATLRCSPISGHTSVYWYQQALGLGLQFLLWYDEGEERNRGNFPPRFSGRQFPNYSSELNVNALELEDSALYLCASTNRGTINEKLFFGSGTQLSVL.

With respect to this clonotype: The limits of the CDR3 on the DNA are not certain, so only TCRdb's listed CDR3 is given. This sequence joins TRBV20-1 and TRBJ1-2; the table's TRBD1 call for D was not verified on the DNA. Termini included, the CDR3 measures 20 amino acids. CDR1 and CDR2 from the germline V gene are DFQATT and SNEGSKA (reference sequence). This CDR3 reads CSARIGGSYEQYFGDDGYTF.

This clonotype was detected a few times. V and J are TRBV10-1 and TRBJ2-2, with D uncertain. V lost 3 bases to trimming and J lost 4 bases, with 3 bases between them. CDR1 is WNHNN and CDR2 is SYGVQD in the germline V gene (reference sequence). This CDR3 has 12 amino acids. Here the CDR3 reads CASSDTTGELFF. CDR3 nucleotides: TGCGCCAGCAGTGACACCACCGGGGAGCTGTTTTTT.

This clonotype was counted only a few times. CDR3 amino acids: CASSLGMRDYGYTF. CDR3 in DNA: TGTGCCAGCAGCTTAGGGATGAGGGACTATGGCTACACCTTC. This chain links TRBV7-9 with TRBJ1-2; D remains unclear. The CDR3 sequence is 14 residues long. Germline V CDR1 and CDR2: SEHNR, FQNEAQ (reference sequence). V shed 1 base and J shed 3 bases, with 9 bases lying between them.

The chain has TRBV2 and TRBJ1-5, with a weak D call TRBD1 (5 bases). Trimming took off 8 bases at V and 0 bases at J, with 11 bases between the two ends. Germline V lookup: CDR1 SNHLY, CDR2 FYNNEI. This CDR3 spans 14 amino acids. DNA for the CDR3: TGTGCCAGCGGGGGAATCTATAGCAATCAGCCCCAGCATTTT. It codes for CASGGIYSNQPQHF.

The CDR3: CASSENLPDSPYEQYF. DNA for the CDR3: TGTGCCAGCAGTGAAAACCTTCCGGACAGCCCCTACGAGCAGTACTTC. The chain is built from TRBV6-1 and TRBJ2-7, with a possible D match to TRBD1 (6 bases). This CDR3 contains 16 residues. CDR1 and CDR2 from the germline V gene are MNHNS and SASEGT. V was cut by 2 bases and J by 2 bases, with 16 bases left in between.

This clonotype was picked up a small number of times. The chain has TRBV20-1 and TRBJ2-5; TRBD2 matches 9 bases. The CDR3 extends over 16 amino acids. Germline V lookup: CDR1 DFQATT, CDR2 SNEGSKA (reference sequence). Trimming at V came to 0 bases and at J to 0 bases, leaving 5 bases not matched to a gene. CDR3 sequence (DNA): TGCAGTGCTAGAGATGCGCTAGCGGGGTACCAAGAGACCCAGTACTTC. Amino acid sequence: CSARDALAGYQETQYF.

This chain links TRBV18 with TRBJ1-1, with unresolved D. The ends were cut back, 3 bases at V and 6 bases at J, with 11 bases in the middle. Germline CDR1 reads KGHSH; CDR2 reads LQKENI. This CDR3 region has 13 residues. The CDR3 sequence: CASSPSRSAEAFF. The DNA of the CDR3 is TGTGCCAGCTCACCCTCCCGAAGCGCTGAAGCTTTCTTT.

This clonotype was seen repeatedly, ten times or more. V and J are TRBV6-5 and TRBJ1-2; D is unclear. Deletions cut 2 bases from V and 0 bases from J, with 4 bases between. From germline, CDR1 is MNHEY and CDR2 SVGAGI. This CDR3 is built from 13 residues. The CDR3 DNA follows: TGTGCCAGCAGTTACGTAGCTAACTATGGCTACACCTTC. Translated, it gives CASSYVANYGYTF.

This clonotype was observed at least ten times. This rearrangement joins TRBV7-2 to TRBJ2-7, with 11 bases lining up with TRBD2. Germline lookup yields CDR1 SGHTA and CDR2 FQGNSA. Unmatched junction bases numbered 7, after V lost 0 bases and J lost 6 bases. There are 16 residues in the CDR3. DNA of the CDR3: TGTGCCAGCAGCTTAGCACGTAGCGGGAGGGCCTTCGAGCAGTACTTC. Translation: CASSLARSGRAFEQYF.

This clonotype was seen many times. Because it lacks the conserved phenylalanine or tryptophan at the end, this CDR3 is likely a read error. It is unclear where the CDR3 begins or ends on the DNA, so no DNA is shown, and the CDR3 is as TCRdb lists it. The genes are TRBV20-1 and TRBJ2-5; the tabulated D call, TRBD2, remains unverified against the DNA. Germline V gene sequence: CDR1 DFQATT, CDR2 SNEGSKA (reference sequence). Counting both end residues, the CDR3 totals 11 amino acids. The CDR3 sequence: CSARVAGPPPL.

This clonotype occurred a few times. The chain is built from TRBV5-1 and TRBJ1-1; D gene ambiguous. The ends were cut back, 1 base at V and 1 base at J, with 8 bases in the middle. Germline CDR1 is SGHRS and CDR2 is YFSETQ. The CDR3 is 14 residues long. CDR3 sequence reads: CASSLPYKNTEAFF. The CDR3 nucleotides read TGCGCCAGCAGCTTGCCTTACAAGAACACTGAAGCTTTCTTT. Together with reference TRBV5-1 and TRBJ1-1, the CDR3 gives the full variable domain: KAGVTQTPRYLIKTRGQQVTLSCSPISGHRSVSWYQQTPGQGLQFLFEYFSETQRNKGNFPGRFSGRQFSNSRSEMNVSTLELGDSALYLCASSLPYKNTEAFFGQGTRLTVV.

The chain carries TRBV10-3 and TRBJ2-7; D is unresolved. Trimming took off 2 bases at V and 4 bases at J, with 3 bases between the two ends. Germline V gene sequence: CDR1 ENHRY, CDR2 SYGVKD. The CDR3 runs 11 residues. Here the CDR3 DNA reads TGTGCCATCAGTGAGCTGTACGAGCAGTACTTC. Translating it yields CAISELYEQYF.

This chain joins TRBV2 and TRBJ1-4, with TRBD1 as a possible D gene (6 bases). In germline, CDR1 is SNHLY, CDR2 FYNNEI. Trimming pared 6 bases from V and 7 bases from J, leaving 12 bases between. The CDR3 extends over 13 amino acids. This CDR3 is CASRDDRSEKLFF. The CDR3 DNA is TGTGCCAGCAGGGATGACAGGTCTGAAAAACTGTTTTTT.

The chain links TRBV3-1 to TRBJ1-1, with a tentative D call TRBD1 (5 bases). The CDR3 consists of 15 residues. V dropped 1 base and J dropped 0 bases, with 9 bases sitting between them. The V gene's germline CDR1 is LGHDT and CDR2 YNNKEL (reference sequence). The CDR3, as DNA: TGTGCCAGCAGCCAAGCGGGACTGCTGAACACTGAAGCTTTCTTT. It encodes CASSQAGLLNTEAFF.

The V call is TRBV6-1, the J call TRBJ1-1; no reliable D call. Per germline, CDR1 MNHNS and CDR2 SASEGT. The length of the CDR3 is 11 residues. Trimming took off 7 bases at V and 6 bases at J, with 9 bases between the two ends. The DNA for the CDR3 is TGTGCCAGCACTCCGGGCGCTGAAGCTTTCTTT. Encoded protein: CASTPGAEAFF.

In regard to this clonotype: The missing conserved phenylalanine or tryptophan at the end of this CDR3 makes a read error likely. It is unclear where the CDR3 begins or ends on the DNA, so no DNA is shown, and the CDR3 is as TCRdb lists it. The chain is built from TRBV7-2 and TRBJ2-6. Looked up from germline, CDR1 is SGHTA and CDR2 is FQGNSA. The CDR3 comprises 8 residues, both ends counted. This chain's CDR3 is CASSSLTS.

The sample holds many counts of this clonotype. V is TRBV4-1 and J is TRBJ1-5; TRBD1 is a possible D gene (5 bases). The CDR3 consists of 14 residues. In germline, CDR1 is MGHRA, CDR2 YSYEKL. V shed 4 bases and J shed 4 bases, with 11 bases lying between them. The CDR3 protein is CASSPQEFNQPQHF. In DNA, the CDR3 is TGCGCCAGCAGCCCACAGGAGTTTAATCAGCCCCAGCATTTT.

This clonotype has only a few counts. This chain uses TRBV29-1 with TRBJ2-7, with D possibly TRBD2 on 5 matching bases. V lost 2 bases, J lost 2 bases, and 10 bases lay in between. CDR3 length equals 13 residues. Germline V gene sequence: CDR1 SQVTM, CDR2 ANQGSEA. Here the CDR3 reads CSVEKAAPYEQYF. DNA for the CDR3: TGCAGCGTTGAAAAAGCGGCACCCTACGAGCAGTACTTC.